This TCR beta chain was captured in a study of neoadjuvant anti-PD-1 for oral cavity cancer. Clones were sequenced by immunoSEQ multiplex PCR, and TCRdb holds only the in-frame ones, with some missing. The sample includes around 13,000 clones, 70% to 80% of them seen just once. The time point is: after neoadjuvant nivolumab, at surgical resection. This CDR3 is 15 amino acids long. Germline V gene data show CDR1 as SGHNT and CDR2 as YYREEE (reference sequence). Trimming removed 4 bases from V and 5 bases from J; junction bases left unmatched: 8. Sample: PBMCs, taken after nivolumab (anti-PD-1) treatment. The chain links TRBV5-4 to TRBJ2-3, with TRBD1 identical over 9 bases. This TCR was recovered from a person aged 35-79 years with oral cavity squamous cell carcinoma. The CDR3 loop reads CASSAGTGFVDTQYF. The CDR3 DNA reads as TGTGCCAGCAGCGCCGGGACAGGGTTTGTAGATACGCAGTATTTT.